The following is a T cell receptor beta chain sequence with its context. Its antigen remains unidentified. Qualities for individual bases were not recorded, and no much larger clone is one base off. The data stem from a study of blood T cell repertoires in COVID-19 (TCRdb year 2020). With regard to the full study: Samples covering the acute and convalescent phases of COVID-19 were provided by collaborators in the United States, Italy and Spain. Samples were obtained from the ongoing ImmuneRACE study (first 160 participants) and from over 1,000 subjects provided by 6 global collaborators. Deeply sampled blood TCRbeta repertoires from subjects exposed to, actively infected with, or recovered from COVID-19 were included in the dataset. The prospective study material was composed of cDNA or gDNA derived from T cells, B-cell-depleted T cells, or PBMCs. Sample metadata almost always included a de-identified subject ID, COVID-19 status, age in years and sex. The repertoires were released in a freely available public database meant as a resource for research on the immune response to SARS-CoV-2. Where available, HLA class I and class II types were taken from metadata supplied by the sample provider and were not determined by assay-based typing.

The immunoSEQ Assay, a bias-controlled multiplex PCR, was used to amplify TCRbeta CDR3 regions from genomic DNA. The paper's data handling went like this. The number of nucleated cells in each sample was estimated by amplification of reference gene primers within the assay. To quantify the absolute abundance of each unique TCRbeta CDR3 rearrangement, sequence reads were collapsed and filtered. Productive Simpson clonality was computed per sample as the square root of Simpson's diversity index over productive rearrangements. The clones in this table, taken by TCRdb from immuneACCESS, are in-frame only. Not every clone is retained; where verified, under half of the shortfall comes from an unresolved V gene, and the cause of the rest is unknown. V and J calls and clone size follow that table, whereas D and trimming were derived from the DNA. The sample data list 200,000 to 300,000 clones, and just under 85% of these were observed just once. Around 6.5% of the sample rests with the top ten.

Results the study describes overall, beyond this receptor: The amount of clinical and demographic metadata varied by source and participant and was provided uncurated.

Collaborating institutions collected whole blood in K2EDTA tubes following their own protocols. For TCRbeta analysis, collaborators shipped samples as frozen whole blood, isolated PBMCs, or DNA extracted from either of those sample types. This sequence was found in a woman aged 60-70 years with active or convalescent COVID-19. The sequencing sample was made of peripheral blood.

Here is the DNA: TGTGCCAGCAGTGGTCAGGGAAGTATAGGACAGCCCCAGCATTTT. It is translated as CASSGQGSIGQPQHF. This chain joins TRBV2 to TRBJ1-5; the D gene is perhaps TRBD1, on 5 matching bases. Looking up the germline V gene yields CDR1 SNHLY and CDR2 FYNNEI. V loses 4 bases, J loses 7 bases, and the germline ends lie 17 bases apart. The CDR3 runs 15 amino acids, cysteine and phenylalanine included. The read is trimmed to its CDR3 DNA, 45 bases read in frame from base 1.